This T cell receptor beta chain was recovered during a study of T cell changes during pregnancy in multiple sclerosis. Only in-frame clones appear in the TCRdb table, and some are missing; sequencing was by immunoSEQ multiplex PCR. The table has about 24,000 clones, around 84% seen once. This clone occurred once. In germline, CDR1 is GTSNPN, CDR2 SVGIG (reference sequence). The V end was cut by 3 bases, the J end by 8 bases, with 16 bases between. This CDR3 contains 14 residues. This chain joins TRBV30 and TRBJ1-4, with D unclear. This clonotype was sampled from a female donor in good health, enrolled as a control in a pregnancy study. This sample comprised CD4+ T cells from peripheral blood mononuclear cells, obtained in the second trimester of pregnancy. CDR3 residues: CAWSPGGFEEKLFF. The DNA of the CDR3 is TGTGCCTGGAGCCCAGGAGGGTTCGAAGAAAAACTGTTTTTT.